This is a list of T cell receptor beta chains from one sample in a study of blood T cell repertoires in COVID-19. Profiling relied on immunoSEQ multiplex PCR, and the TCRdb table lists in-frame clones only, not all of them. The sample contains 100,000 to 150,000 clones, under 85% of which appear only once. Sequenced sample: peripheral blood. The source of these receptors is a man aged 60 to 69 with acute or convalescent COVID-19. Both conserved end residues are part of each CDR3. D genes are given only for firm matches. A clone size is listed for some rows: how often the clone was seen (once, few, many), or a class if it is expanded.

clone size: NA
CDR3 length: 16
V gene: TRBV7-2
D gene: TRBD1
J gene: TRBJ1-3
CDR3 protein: CASSPRDRGKGNTIYF
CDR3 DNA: TGTGCCAGCAGCCCACGGGACAGGGGAAAAGGAAACACCATATATTTT

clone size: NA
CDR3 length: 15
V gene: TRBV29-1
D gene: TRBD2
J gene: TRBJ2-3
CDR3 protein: CSVEGLRGGTDTQYF
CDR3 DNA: TGCAGCGTTGAGGGGTTGCGGGGGGGCACAGATACGCAGTATTTT

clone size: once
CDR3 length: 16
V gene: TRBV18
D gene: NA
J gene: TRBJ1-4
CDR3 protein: CASSPLKGTPNEKLFF
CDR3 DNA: TGTGCCAGCTCACCCCTCAAAGGGACACCTAATGAAAAACTGTTTTTT

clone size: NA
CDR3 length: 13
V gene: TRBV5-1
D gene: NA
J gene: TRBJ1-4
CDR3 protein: CASSLALNEKLFF
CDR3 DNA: TGCGCCAGCAGCTTGGCTCTTAATGAAAAACTGTTTTTT

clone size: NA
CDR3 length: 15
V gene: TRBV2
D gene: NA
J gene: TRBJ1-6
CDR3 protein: CASRVRALYNSPLHF
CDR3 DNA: TGTGCCAGCAGGGTCAGGGCCCTTTATAATTCACCCCTCCACTTT

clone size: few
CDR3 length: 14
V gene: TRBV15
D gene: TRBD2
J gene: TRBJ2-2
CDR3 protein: CATWAGGTGGELFF
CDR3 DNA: TGTGCCACATGGGCGGGAGGCACGGGAGGGGAGCTGTTTTTT

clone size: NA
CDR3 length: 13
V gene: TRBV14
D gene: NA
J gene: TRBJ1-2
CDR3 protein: CASSHGQNYGYTF
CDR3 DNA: TGTGCCAGCAGCCATGGACAGAACTATGGCTACACCTTC

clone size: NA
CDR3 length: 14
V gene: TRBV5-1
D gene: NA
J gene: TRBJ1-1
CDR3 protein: CASSFGRWNTEAFF
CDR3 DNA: TGCGCCAGCAGCTTCGGTCGGTGGAACACTGAAGCTTTCTTT

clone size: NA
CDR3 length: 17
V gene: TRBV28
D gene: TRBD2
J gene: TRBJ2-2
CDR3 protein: CASSPLSGSGRTGELFF
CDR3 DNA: TGTGCCAGCAGCCCTCTTAGCGGGAGCGGTAGGACCGGGGAGCTGTTTTTT

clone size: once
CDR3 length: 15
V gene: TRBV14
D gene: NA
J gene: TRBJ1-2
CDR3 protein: CASSQVGTLALGYTF
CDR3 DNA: TGTGCCAGCAGCCAAGTTGGCACTCTAGCCCTTGGCTACACCTTC

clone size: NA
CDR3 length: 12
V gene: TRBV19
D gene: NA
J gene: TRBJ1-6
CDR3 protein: CASSMGDSPLHF
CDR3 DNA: TGTGCCAGTAGTATGGGCGATTCACCCCTCCACTTT

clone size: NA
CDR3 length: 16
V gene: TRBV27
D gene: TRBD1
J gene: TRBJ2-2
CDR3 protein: CASREGTGVGTGELFF
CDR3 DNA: TGTGCCAGTAGGGAGGGGACAGGGGTTGGCACCGGGGAGCTGTTTTTT

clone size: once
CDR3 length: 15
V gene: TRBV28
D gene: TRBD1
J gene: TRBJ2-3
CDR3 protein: CASSWAGGFTDTQYF
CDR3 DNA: TGTGCCAGCTCCTGGGCAGGGGGATTCACAGATACGCAGTATTTT

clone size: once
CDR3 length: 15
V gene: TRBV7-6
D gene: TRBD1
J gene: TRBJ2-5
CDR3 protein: CASSLTGVPGETQYF
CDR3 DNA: TGTGCCAGCAGCTTGACAGGGGTCCCGGGGGAGACCCAGTACTTC

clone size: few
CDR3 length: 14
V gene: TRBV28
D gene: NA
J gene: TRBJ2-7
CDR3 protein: CASSLVGISYEQYF
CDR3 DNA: TGTGCCAGCAGTTTAGTCGGGATCTCCTACGAGCAGTACTTC

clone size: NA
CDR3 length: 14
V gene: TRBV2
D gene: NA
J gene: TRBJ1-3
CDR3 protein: CASKTGNSGNTIYF
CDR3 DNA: TGTGCCAGCAAAACAGGGAACTCTGGAAACACCATATATTTT

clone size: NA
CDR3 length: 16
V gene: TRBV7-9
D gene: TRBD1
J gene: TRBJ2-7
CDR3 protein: CASSVAPGQGSYEQYF
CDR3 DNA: TGTGCCAGCAGCGTAGCCCCGGGACAGGGCTCCTACGAGCAGTACTTC

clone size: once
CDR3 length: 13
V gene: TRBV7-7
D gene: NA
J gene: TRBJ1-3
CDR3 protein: CASSPSVGNTIYF
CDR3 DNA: TGTGCTAGCAGCCCCTCGGTTGGAAACACCATATATTTT

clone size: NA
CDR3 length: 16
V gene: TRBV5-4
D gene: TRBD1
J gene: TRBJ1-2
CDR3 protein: CASSSRDSFPNYGYTF
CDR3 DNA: TGTGCCAGCAGCTCCCGGGACAGCTTTCCTAACTATGGCTACACCTTC

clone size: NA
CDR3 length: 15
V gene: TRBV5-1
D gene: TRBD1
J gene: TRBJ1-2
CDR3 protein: CASSLVDRGDYGYTF
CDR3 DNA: TGCGCCAGCAGCTTGGTCGACAGGGGGGACTATGGCTACACCTTC

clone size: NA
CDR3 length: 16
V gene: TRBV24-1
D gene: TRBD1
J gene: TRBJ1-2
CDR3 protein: CAARDRVGLGPYGYTF
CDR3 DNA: TGTGCCGCCCGGGACAGGGTGGGTCTAGGGCCCTATGGCTACACCTTC

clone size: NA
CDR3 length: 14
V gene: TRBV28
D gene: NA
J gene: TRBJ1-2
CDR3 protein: CASSSGHHRYGYTF
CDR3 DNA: TGTGCCAGCAGTTCGGGACATCACCGCTATGGCTACACCTTC

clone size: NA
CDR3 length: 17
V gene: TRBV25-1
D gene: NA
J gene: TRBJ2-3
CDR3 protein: CASRPTWGRASTDTQYF
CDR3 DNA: TGTGCCAGCAGACCCACCTGGGGGCGGGCGAGCACAGATACGCAGTATTTT

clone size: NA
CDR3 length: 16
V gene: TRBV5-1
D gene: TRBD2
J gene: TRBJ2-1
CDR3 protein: CASSLVAGELWNEQFF
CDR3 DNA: TGCGCCAGCAGCTTGGTTGCGGGAGAGTTATGGAATGAGCAGTTCTTC

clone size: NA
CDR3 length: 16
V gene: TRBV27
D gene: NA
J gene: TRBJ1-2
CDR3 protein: CASSLLGGPYNYGYTF
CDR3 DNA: TGTGCCAGCAGTTTATTGGGGGGGCCTTATAACTATGGCTACACCTTC

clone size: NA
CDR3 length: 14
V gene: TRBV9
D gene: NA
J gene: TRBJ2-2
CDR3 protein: CASSGDTLTGELFF
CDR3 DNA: TGTGCCAGCAGCGGGGACACACTGACCGGGGAGCTGTTTTTT

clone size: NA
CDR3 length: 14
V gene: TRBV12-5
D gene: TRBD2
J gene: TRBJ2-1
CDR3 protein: CASARTSVGHEQFF
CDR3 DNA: TGTGCTAGTGCCCGGACTAGCGTTGGACATGAGCAGTTCTTC

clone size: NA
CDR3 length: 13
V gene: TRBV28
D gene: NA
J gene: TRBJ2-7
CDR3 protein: CASSPHSGVSWYF
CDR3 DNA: TGTGCCAGCAGCCCCCACTCAGGGGTGTCCTGGTACTTC

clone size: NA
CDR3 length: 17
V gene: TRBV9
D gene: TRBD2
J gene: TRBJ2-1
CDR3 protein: CASSAARASGRANEQFF
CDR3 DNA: TGTGCCAGCAGCGCCGCGAGGGCTAGCGGGAGGGCCAATGAGCAGTTCTTC

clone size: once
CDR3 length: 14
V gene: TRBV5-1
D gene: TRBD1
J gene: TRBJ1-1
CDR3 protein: CASSGTGENTEAFF
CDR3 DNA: TGCGCCAGCAGCGGTACAGGGGAGAACACTGAAGCTTTCTTT

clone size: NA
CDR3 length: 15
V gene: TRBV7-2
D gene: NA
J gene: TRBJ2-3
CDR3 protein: CASSPLSLFADTQYF
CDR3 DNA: TGTGCCAGCAGCCCCCTGAGCCTCTTCGCAGATACGCAGTATTTT

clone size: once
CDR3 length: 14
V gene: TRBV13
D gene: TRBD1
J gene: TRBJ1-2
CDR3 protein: CASSANRGLYGYTF
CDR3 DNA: TGTGCCAGCAGCGCCAACAGGGGGCTGTATGGCTACACCTTC

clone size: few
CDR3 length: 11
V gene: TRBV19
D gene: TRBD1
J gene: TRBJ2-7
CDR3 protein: CATGQGAIQDF
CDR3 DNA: TGTGCCACTGGACAGGGGGCGATTCAGGACTTC

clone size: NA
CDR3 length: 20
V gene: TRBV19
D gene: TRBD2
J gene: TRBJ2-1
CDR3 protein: CASTRGAGTSGRSSYNEQFF
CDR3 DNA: TGTGCCAGTACGAGGGGAGCCGGGACTAGCGGGAGGAGCTCCTACAATGAGCAGTTCTTC

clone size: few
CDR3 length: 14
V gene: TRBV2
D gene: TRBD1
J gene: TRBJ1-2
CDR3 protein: CASNPNRDRGGYTF
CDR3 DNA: TGTGCCAGCAATCCAAACCGGGACAGGGGTGGCTACACCTTC

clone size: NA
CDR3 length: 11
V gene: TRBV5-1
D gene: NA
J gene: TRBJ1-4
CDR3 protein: CASRANEKLFF
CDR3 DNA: TGCGCCAGCCGGGCTAATGAAAAACTGTTTTTT

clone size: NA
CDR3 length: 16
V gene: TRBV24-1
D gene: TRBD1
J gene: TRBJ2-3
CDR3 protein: CATSDPTGDGTDTQYF
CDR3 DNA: TGTGCCACCAGTGATCCGACAGGGGATGGCACAGATACGCAGTATTTT

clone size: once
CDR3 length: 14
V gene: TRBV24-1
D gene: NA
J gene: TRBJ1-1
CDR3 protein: CATSDRTDRGEAFF
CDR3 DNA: TGTGCCACCAGTGATCGGACAGATCGAGGTGAAGCTTTCTTT

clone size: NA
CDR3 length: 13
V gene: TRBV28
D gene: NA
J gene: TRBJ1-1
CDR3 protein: CASRSGSYTEAFF
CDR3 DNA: TGTGCCAGCAGGTCCGGGAGCTACACTGAAGCTTTCTTT

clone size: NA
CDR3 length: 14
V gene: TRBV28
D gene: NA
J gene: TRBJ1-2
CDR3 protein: CASSLFLTGYGYTF
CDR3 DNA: TGTGCCAGCAGTTTATTCCTTACTGGCTATGGCTACACCTTC

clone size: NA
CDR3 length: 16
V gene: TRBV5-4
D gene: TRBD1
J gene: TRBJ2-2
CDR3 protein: CASSLAAGTGHQELFF
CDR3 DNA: TGTGCCAGCAGCTTGGCCGCGGGGACAGGGCATCAGGAGCTGTTTTTT

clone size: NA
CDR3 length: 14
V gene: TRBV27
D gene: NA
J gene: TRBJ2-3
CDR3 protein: CATKDRSSTDTQYF
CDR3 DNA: TGTGCCACCAAGGACAGATCTAGCACAGATACGCAGTATTTT

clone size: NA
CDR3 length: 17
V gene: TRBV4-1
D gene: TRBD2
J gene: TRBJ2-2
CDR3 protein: CASSQVIVAGVTGELFF
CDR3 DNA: TGCGCCAGCAGCCAAGTTATAGTAGCGGGAGTCACCGGGGAGCTGTTTTTT

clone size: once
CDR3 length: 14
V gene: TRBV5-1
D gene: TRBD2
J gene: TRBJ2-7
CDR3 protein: CASSTGLVGSEQYF
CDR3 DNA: TGCGCCAGCAGCACAGGACTAGTAGGCTCTGAGCAGTACTTC

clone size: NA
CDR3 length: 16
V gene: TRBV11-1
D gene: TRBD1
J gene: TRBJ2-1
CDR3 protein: CASSLGDRGRYNEQFF
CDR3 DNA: TGTGCCAGCAGTTTGGGGGACAGGGGCCGTTACAATGAGCAGTTCTTC

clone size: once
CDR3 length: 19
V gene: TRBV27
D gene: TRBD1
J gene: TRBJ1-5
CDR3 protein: CASSSSGTDFLISNQPQHF
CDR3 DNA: TGTGCCAGCAGTTCCTCCGGGACAGACTTTCTCATTAGCAATCAGCCCCAGCATTTT

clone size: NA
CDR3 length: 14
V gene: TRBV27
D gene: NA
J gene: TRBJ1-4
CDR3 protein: CASTTVGGEEKLFF
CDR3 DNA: TGTGCCAGCACCACCGTCGGGGGGGAGGAAAAACTGTTTTTT

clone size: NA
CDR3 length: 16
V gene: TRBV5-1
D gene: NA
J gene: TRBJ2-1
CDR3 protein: CASSLGDLVGYNEQFF
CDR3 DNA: TGCGCCAGCAGCTTAGGAGACCTCGTTGGGTACAATGAGCAGTTCTTC

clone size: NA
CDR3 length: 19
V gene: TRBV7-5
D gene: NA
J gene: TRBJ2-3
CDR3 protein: CARRPRTGLVNLVGDTQYF
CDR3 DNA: TGTGCCAGAAGGCCAAGAACGGGACTAGTAAACTTAGTCGGGGATACGCAGTATTTT

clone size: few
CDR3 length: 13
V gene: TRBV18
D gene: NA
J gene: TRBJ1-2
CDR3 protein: CASSPQAGQGYTF
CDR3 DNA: TGTGCCAGCTCACCACAAGCAGGGCAAGGCTACACCTTC

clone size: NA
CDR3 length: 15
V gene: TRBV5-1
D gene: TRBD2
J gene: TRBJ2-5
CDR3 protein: CASRPGLAVQETQYF
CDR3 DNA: TGCGCCAGCAGGCCTGGACTAGCGGTACAAGAGACCCAGTACTTC

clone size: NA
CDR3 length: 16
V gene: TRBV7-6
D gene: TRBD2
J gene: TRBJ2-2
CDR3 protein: CASSPRGGGNTGELFF
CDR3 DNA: TGTGCCAGCAGCCCCCGGGGGGGCGGGAACACCGGGGAGCTGTTTTTT